This section outlines one TCR beta chain sequence together with its context. Germline V gene data show CDR1 as SGHTA and CDR2 as FQGNSA. This CDR3 spans 18 amino acids. The V and J ends lost 5 bases and 5 bases, in that order; junction bases with no gene match: 13. Clones were read by immunoSEQ multiplex PCR, and TCRdb kept only the in-frame ones, dropping some. The repertoire holds 150,000 to 200,000 clones, with approximately 86% as singletons. The data were obtained in a study of blood T cell repertoires in COVID-19. Study summary: Nucleic acid was either cDNA or gDNA, and it came from T cells, B-cell-depleted T cells, or PBMCs.

Specimen: peripheral blood. This sequence joins TRBV7-2 and TRBJ2-2, with 11 bases that match TRBD2. This TCR was sampled from a man aged 70-80 years with active or convalescent COVID-19. CDR3 sequence: CASSARLAGPPGTGELFF. In DNA, the CDR3 is TGTGCCAGCAGCGCAAGACTAGCGGGGCCTCCGGGGACCGGGGAGCTGTTTTTT.